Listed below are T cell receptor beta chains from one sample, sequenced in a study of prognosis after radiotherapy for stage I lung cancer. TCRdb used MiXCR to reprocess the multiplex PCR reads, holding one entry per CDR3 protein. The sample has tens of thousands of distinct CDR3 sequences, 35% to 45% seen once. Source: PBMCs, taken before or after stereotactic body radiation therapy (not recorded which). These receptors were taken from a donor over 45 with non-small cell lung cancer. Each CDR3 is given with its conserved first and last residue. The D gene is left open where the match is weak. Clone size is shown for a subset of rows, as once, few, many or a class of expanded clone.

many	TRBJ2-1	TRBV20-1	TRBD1	TGCAGTGCTAGAGCAGGGGGCAATTCCAATGAGCAGTTCTTC	CSARAGGNSNEQFF
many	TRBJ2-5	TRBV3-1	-	TGTGCCAGCAGCCAAGACGCGGGCCAAGAGACCCAGTACTTC	CASSQDAGQETQYF
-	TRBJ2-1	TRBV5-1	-	TGCGCCAGCAGCTTGGGGGCCGGGCTCAATGAGCAGTTCTTC	CASSLGAGLNEQFF
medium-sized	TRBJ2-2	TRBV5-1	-	TGCGCCAGCAGCTTGGGAGCTGGGAACACCGGGGAGCTGTTTTTT	CASSLGAGNTGELFF
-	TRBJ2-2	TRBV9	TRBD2	TGTGCCAGCAGCGACTCGACTAGCGGGGGGCTCGACACCGGGGAGCTGTTTTTT	CASSDSTSGGLDTGELFF
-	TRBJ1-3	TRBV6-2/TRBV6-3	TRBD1	TGTGCCAGCAGTGAATGGGGACAGGGACCTGAAAACACCATATATTTT	CASSEWGQGPENTIYF
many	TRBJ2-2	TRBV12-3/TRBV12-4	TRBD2	TGTGCCAGCAGTCTGGGGTCGGTAGCGGGACTCGCGAACACCGGGGAGCTGTTTTTT	CASSLGSVAGLANTGELFF
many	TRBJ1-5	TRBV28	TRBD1	TGTGCCAGCAGTTTATCTGACAGGGGAAGGAATCAGCCCCAGCATTTT	CASSLSDRGRNQPQHF
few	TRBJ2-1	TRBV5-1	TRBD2	TGCGCCAGCAGCTGGGGACTAGCGGGAGATGGCGCCTACAATGAGCAGTTCTTC	CASSWGLAGDGAYNEQFF
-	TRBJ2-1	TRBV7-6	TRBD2	TGTGAATCCCGGGCAGGACTAGGGTCCTACAATGAGAAGTTCTTC	CESRAGLGSYNEKFF